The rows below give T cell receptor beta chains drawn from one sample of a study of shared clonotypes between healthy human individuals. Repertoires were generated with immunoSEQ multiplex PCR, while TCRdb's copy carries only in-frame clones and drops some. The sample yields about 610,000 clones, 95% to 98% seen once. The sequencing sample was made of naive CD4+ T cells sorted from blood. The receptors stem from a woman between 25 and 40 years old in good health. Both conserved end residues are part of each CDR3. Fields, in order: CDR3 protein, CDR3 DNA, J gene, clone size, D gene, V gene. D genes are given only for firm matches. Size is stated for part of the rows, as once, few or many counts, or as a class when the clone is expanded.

CDR3 protein: CASSPTGRGYEQYF
CDR3 DNA: TGTGCCAGCAGCCCCACGGGCCGGGGCTACGAGCAGTACTTC
J gene: TRBJ2-7
clone size: .
D gene: .
V gene: TRBV11-2

CDR3 protein: CAISESKGATDTQYF
CDR3 DNA: TGTGCCATCAGTGAGTCCAAGGGGGCAACAGATACGCAGTATTTT
J gene: TRBJ2-3
clone size: .
D gene: TRBD1
V gene: TRBV10-3

CDR3 protein: CASSSLGGFRGAQRDTQYF
CDR3 DNA: TGTGCCAGCAGCTCCCTAGGGGGTTTCAGGGGGGCTCAGAGAGATACGCAGTATTTT
J gene: TRBJ2-3
clone size: .
D gene: .
V gene: TRBV11-2

CDR3 protein: CASSLTPGSRSYEQYF
CDR3 DNA: TGTGCCAGCAGTTTGACCCCGGGTTCGAGAAGCTACGAGCAGTACTTC
J gene: TRBJ2-7
clone size: .
D gene: .
V gene: TRBV27

CDR3 protein: CASWDMSSYNEQFF
CDR3 DNA: TGTGCCAGCTGGGACATGAGCTCCTACAATGAGCAGTTCTTC
J gene: TRBJ2-1
clone size: .
D gene: .
V gene: TRBV6-1

CDR3 protein: CASVLLPGGNEQFF
CDR3 DNA: TGTGCCAGCGTACTTCTCCCGGGGGGAAATGAGCAGTTCTTC
J gene: TRBJ2-1
clone size: .
D gene: TRBD2
V gene: TRBV7-3

CDR3 protein: CASRPTGDAQPQHF
CDR3 DNA: TGTGCCAGCAGGCCGACAGGGGACGCTCAGCCCCAGCATTTT
J gene: TRBJ1-5
clone size: .
D gene: TRBD1
V gene: TRBV6-5

CDR3 protein: CASSQESYQFF
CDR3 DNA: TGCGCCAGCAGCCAGGAGTCGTATCAGTTCTTC
J gene: TRBJ2-1
clone size: .
D gene: .
V gene: TRBV4-1

CDR3 protein: CASSPGGYEQYF
CDR3 DNA: TGTGCCAGCAGCCCCGGGGGTTACGAGCAGTACTTC
J gene: TRBJ2-7
clone size: few
D gene: .
V gene: TRBV28

CDR3 protein: CASSIDSTSYNEQFF
CDR3 DNA: TGTGCCAGTAGTATTGACTCGACGTCCTACAATGAGCAGTTCTTC
J gene: TRBJ2-1
clone size: .
D gene: .
V gene: TRBV19

CDR3 protein: CASSERLGTDTQYF
CDR3 DNA: TGTGCCAGCAGTGAAAGGCTGGGCACAGATACGCAGTATTTT
J gene: TRBJ2-3
clone size: .
D gene: .
V gene: TRBV2

CDR3 protein: CASPGAPLWANVLTF
CDR3 DNA: TGCGCCAGCCCCGGGGCACCTCTCTGGGCCAACGTCCTGACTTTC
J gene: TRBJ2-6
clone size: .
D gene: .
V gene: TRBV23-1

CDR3 protein: CASSLHRDRVTEAFF
CDR3 DNA: TGTGCCAGCAGCTTACACCGGGACAGGGTTACTGAAGCTTTCTTT
J gene: TRBJ1-1
clone size: .
D gene: TRBD1
V gene: TRBV7-8

CDR3 protein: CASSRGPLASPLHF
CDR3 DNA: TGTGCCAGCAGTCGGGGGCCCCTTGCATCACCCCTCCACTTT
J gene: TRBJ1-6
clone size: .
D gene: .
V gene: TRBV25-1

CDR3 protein: CASRSGASGIKETQYF
CDR3 DNA: TGTGCCAGCAGATCGGGTGCTAGCGGGATAAAAGAGACCCAGTACTTC
J gene: TRBJ2-5
clone size: .
D gene: TRBD2
V gene: TRBV28

CDR3 protein: CASTRGALETQYF
CDR3 DNA: TGCGCCAGCACGCGGGGGGCATTAGAGACCCAGTACTTC
J gene: TRBJ2-5
clone size: .
D gene: TRBD2
V gene: TRBV5-1

CDR3 protein: CASSQDHGSYEQYF
CDR3 DNA: TGCGCCAGCAGCCAAGATCACGGGAGCTACGAGCAGTACTTC
J gene: TRBJ2-7
clone size: few
D gene: .
V gene: TRBV4-1

CDR3 protein: CASSLSGAGVRANYGYTF
CDR3 DNA: TGTGCCAGCAGCCTGTCCGGAGCAGGGGTGAGGGCTAACTATGGCTACACCTTC
J gene: TRBJ1-2
clone size: .
D gene: .
V gene: TRBV7-8

CDR3 protein: CASSLTYGHAMNTEAFF
CDR3 DNA: TGTGCCAGCAGCCTCACCTACGGGCACGCTATGAACACTGAAGCTTTCTTT
J gene: TRBJ1-1
clone size: .
D gene: .
V gene: TRBV5-6

CDR3 protein: CASSRTGALNTEAFF
CDR3 DNA: TGTGCCAGCAGTAGAACAGGGGCCCTGAACACTGAAGCTTTCTTT
J gene: TRBJ1-1
clone size: .
D gene: TRBD1
V gene: TRBV6-5

CDR3 protein: CASTRDRNYGYTF
CDR3 DNA: TGTGCCAGCACCAGGGACCGAAACTATGGCTACACCTTC
J gene: TRBJ1-2
clone size: .
D gene: .
V gene: TRBV28

CDR3 protein: CASAQGRTDTQYF
CDR3 DNA: TGCGCCAGCGCCCAGGGCAGGACAGATACGCAGTATTTT
J gene: TRBJ2-3
clone size: .
D gene: .
V gene: TRBV5-1

CDR3 protein: CASSQAIARGPSGQPQHF
CDR3 DNA: TGCGCCAGCAGCCAAGCGATCGCAAGAGGGCCTTCCGGGCAGCCCCAGCATTTT
J gene: TRBJ1-5
clone size: .
D gene: .
V gene: TRBV4-1

CDR3 protein: CASSPPGLAATDTQYF
CDR3 DNA: TGTGCCAGCTCACCCCCCGGACTAGCGGCCACAGATACGCAGTATTTT
J gene: TRBJ2-3
clone size: .
D gene: TRBD2
V gene: TRBV18

CDR3 protein: CASPSGGGSSYEQYF
CDR3 DNA: TGCGCCAGCCCCTCGGGGGGAGGGTCCTCCTACGAGCAGTACTTC
J gene: TRBJ2-7
clone size: .
D gene: TRBD2
V gene: TRBV10-1

CDR3 protein: CASSVLAKGELFF
CDR3 DNA: TGTGCCAGCAGCGTGTTAGCTAAGGGGGAGCTGTTTTTT
J gene: TRBJ2-2
clone size: .
D gene: .
V gene: TRBV9

CDR3 protein: CASSSPVGGQPQHF
CDR3 DNA: TGTGCCAGCAGCTCCCCCGTGGGGGGTCAGCCCCAGCATTTT
J gene: TRBJ1-5
clone size: .
D gene: .
V gene: TRBV7-2

CDR3 protein: CASTAGGRADTQYF
CDR3 DNA: TGTGCCAGCACGGCGGGAGGAAGGGCAGATACGCAGTATTTT
J gene: TRBJ2-3
clone size: once
D gene: TRBD2
V gene: TRBV28

CDR3 protein: CASVEGLFYNEQFF
CDR3 DNA: TGTGCCAGCGTCGAGGGACTTTTCTACAATGAGCAGTTCTTC
J gene: TRBJ2-1
clone size: .
D gene: .
V gene: TRBV6-6

CDR3 protein: CASSDSIAGVVGELFF
CDR3 DNA: TGCGCCAGCAGTGATTCGATAGCGGGAGTAGTCGGGGAGCTGTTTTTT
J gene: TRBJ2-2
clone size: .
D gene: TRBD2
V gene: TRBV10-1

CDR3 protein: CASSAKTSGSFNEQFF
CDR3 DNA: TGTGCCAGCAGTGCAAAAACTAGCGGGAGTTTTAATGAGCAGTTCTTC
J gene: TRBJ2-1
clone size: .
D gene: TRBD2
V gene: TRBV6-1

CDR3 protein: CASSHGQGRETQYF
CDR3 DNA: TGCGCCAGCAGCCATGGACAGGGTAGAGAGACCCAGTACTTC
J gene: TRBJ2-5
clone size: .
D gene: TRBD1
V gene: TRBV5-1

CDR3 protein: CASSSSGRITYGYTF
CDR3 DNA: TGTGCCAGCAGCTCCTCAGGACGGATTACCTATGGCTACACCTTC
J gene: TRBJ1-2
clone size: .
D gene: .
V gene: TRBV27

CDR3 protein: CASSLVQISGNTIYF
CDR3 DNA: TGTGCCAGCAGTTTAGTTCAGATCTCTGGAAACACCATATATTTT
J gene: TRBJ1-3
clone size: .
D gene: .
V gene: TRBV28

CDR3 protein: CASSPRTDGYTF
CDR3 DNA: TGTGCCAGCTCACCCCGGACTGATGGCTACACCTTC
J gene: TRBJ1-2
clone size: .
D gene: .
V gene: TRBV18

CDR3 protein: CAITGTDNSPLHF
CDR3 DNA: TGTGCCATCACCGGGACAGACAATTCACCCCTCCACTTT
J gene: TRBJ1-6
clone size: .
D gene: TRBD1
V gene: TRBV10-3

CDR3 protein: CASSVVVSTGELFF
CDR3 DNA: TGTGCCAGCAGCGTAGTAGTCTCAACCGGGGAGCTGTTTTTT
J gene: TRBJ2-2
clone size: .
D gene: .
V gene: TRBV9

CDR3 protein: CASSLISGSSNEQFF
CDR3 DNA: TGTGCCAGCAGTCTCATTAGCGGGAGTTCCAATGAGCAGTTCTTC
J gene: TRBJ2-1
clone size: .
D gene: TRBD2
V gene: TRBV11-2

CDR3 protein: CASSIDVATDTQYF
CDR3 DNA: TGTGCCAGCAGCATAGATGTGGCCACAGATACGCAGTATTTT
J gene: TRBJ2-3
clone size: .
D gene: .
V gene: TRBV28

CDR3 protein: CASRGSGSSYEQYF
CDR3 DNA: TGCGCCAGCCGAGGTAGCGGGAGTTCCTACGAGCAGTACTTC
J gene: TRBJ2-7
clone size: .
D gene: TRBD2
V gene: TRBV10-2

CDR3 protein: CASSSGRAAGEQYF
CDR3 DNA: TGCGCCAGCAGCTCCGGACGGGCAGCCGGCGAGCAGTACTTC
J gene: TRBJ2-7
clone size: .
D gene: .
V gene: TRBV5-1

CDR3 protein: CASSLEAGGDNSPLHF
CDR3 DNA: TGTGCCAGCAGCTTAGAAGCTGGGGGCGATAATTCACCCCTCCACTTT
J gene: TRBJ1-6
clone size: .
D gene: .
V gene: TRBV11-2

CDR3 protein: CASSLRQLTGELFF
CDR3 DNA: TGTGCCAGCAGTTTACGGCAGTTAACCGGGGAGCTGTTTTTT
J gene: TRBJ2-2
clone size: once
D gene: .
V gene: TRBV28

CDR3 protein: CASRRDRSYEQYF
CDR3 DNA: TGCGCCAGCAGGAGGGACAGATCCTACGAGCAGTACTTC
J gene: TRBJ2-7
clone size: .
D gene: TRBD1
V gene: TRBV5-1

CDR3 protein: CSVWEAAETQYF
CDR3 DNA: TGCAGCGTTTGGGAAGCGGCAGAGACCCAGTACTTC
J gene: TRBJ2-5
clone size: .
D gene: .
V gene: TRBV29-1

CDR3 protein: CASSVPGTDTQYF
CDR3 DNA: TGTGCCAGCAGTGTACCAGGCACAGATACGCAGTATTTT
J gene: TRBJ2-3
clone size: .
D gene: .
V gene: TRBV6-1

CDR3 protein: CASSLSDTQYF
CDR3 DNA: TGCGCCAGCTCTCTCTCAGATACGCAGTATTTT
J gene: TRBJ2-3
clone size: .
D gene: .
V gene: TRBV5-1

CDR3 protein: CASSVTDGNTIYF
CDR3 DNA: TGTGCCAGCAGTGTTACCGATGGAAACACCATATATTTT
J gene: TRBJ1-3
clone size: .
D gene: .
V gene: TRBV2

CDR3 protein: CASSLGPLREQYF
CDR3 DNA: TGTGCCAGCAGCTTAGGCCCGCTCCGTGAGCAGTACTTC
J gene: TRBJ2-7
clone size: .
D gene: .
V gene: TRBV11-3

CDR3 protein: CASSTTGTGPYEQYF
CDR3 DNA: TGTGCCAGCAGCACAACCGGGACAGGGCCCTACGAGCAGTACTTC
J gene: TRBJ2-7
clone size: .
D gene: TRBD1
V gene: TRBV7-8

CDR3 protein: CASSWRTRDEQYF
CDR3 DNA: TGCGCCAGCAGCTGGAGGACTAGAGACGAGCAGTACTTC
J gene: TRBJ2-7
clone size: .
D gene: TRBD2
V gene: TRBV5-1

CDR3 protein: CASSPSAGGGGEQFF
CDR3 DNA: TGTGCCAGCAGTCCCTCAGCGGGAGGGGGAGGTGAGCAGTTCTTC
J gene: TRBJ2-1
clone size: .
D gene: TRBD2
V gene: TRBV27

CDR3 protein: CASSRKGAFDTGELFF
CDR3 DNA: TGTGCCAGCAGTCGGAAGGGGGCGTTCGACACCGGGGAGCTGTTTTTT
J gene: TRBJ2-2
clone size: .
D gene: TRBD1
V gene: TRBV27

CDR3 protein: CASSSTGGAGMGEQFF
CDR3 DNA: TGTGCCAGCAGTTCGACAGGGGGCGCAGGGATGGGTGAGCAGTTCTTC
J gene: TRBJ2-1
clone size: .
D gene: TRBD1
V gene: TRBV28

CDR3 protein: CASSRSGLAGFSYNEQFF
CDR3 DNA: TGTGCCAGCAGTAGGTCGGGACTAGCGGGTTTCTCCTACAATGAGCAGTTCTTC
J gene: TRBJ2-1
clone size: .
D gene: TRBD2
V gene: TRBV2

CDR3 protein: CASSHPGRRPHSPLHF
CDR3 DNA: TGCGCCAGCAGCCACCCGGGACGGCGGCCCCATTCACCCCTCCACTTT
J gene: TRBJ1-6
clone size: .
D gene: .
V gene: TRBV4-1

CDR3 protein: CASSPGAAGATGELFF
CDR3 DNA: TGTGCCAGCAGCCCCGGAGCAGCGGGAGCCACCGGGGAGCTGTTTTTT
J gene: TRBJ2-2
clone size: .
D gene: TRBD2
V gene: TRBV7-9